Listed here are 27 T cell receptor beta chains from one sample, sequenced in a study of T-cell memory formation after mild COVID-19 (dated by TCRdb to the early 2020s). The library was produced with 5' RACE. Sequenced using an Illumina NovaSeq 6000. The public reads were quality trimmed at Q25 with fastp and then assembled into clones with MiXCR by TCRdb, keeping productive beta chains. CDR3 protein duplicates are merged, each entry listing the most common genes and DNA. Within this sample are fewer than 450,000 distinct CDR3 sequences, with 20% to 25% of them counted one time only. The top ten hold 7% to 9.5% of the sample. Sequencing was performed on PBMCs or a T cell subset sorted from them (not recorded which). The source is an adult woman who had mild COVID-19 (a few samples of this study predate the infection). The sample titles of this study are shuffled in the database, so cell type and time point are left out; the donor was told from shared clones.

This clonotype has more than one count but fewer than ten. The V call is TRBV7-2, the J call TRBJ1-2; 7 nucleotides align to TRBD1. V shed 0 bases, J shed 4 bases, and the junction held 5 bases outside the gene matches. The CDR3 is 15 amino acids. The germline CDR1 and CDR2 sequences are SGHTA and FQGNSA. The CDR3 region is CASSLALAGGYGYTF. CDR3 in DNA: TGTGCCAGCAGCTTAGCGCTGGCAGGGGGCTATGGCTACACCTTC.

The CDR3 nucleotides are TGCGCCAGCAGCAGAGGAAGCGGGGGGGTTGAGACCCAGTACTTC. This encodes CASSRGSGGVETQYF. This chain joins TRBV5-1 and TRBJ2-5; 10 bases line up with TRBD2. The CDR3 consists of 15 residues. From germline, CDR1 is SGHRS and CDR2 YFSETQ. J gave up 5 bases and V 4 bases, and 8 bases lay outside the gene matches.

This clonotype has a handful of counts. V gene TRBV9 combines with J gene TRBJ1-1; D is uncertain. V lost 4 bases, J lost 2 bases, and 9 bases lay in between. Germline V CDR1 and CDR2: SGDLS, YYNGEE. The CDR3 has 13 residues. The CDR3 DNA sequence: TGTGCCAGCAGCCAAAGTGGTAACACTGAAGCTTTCTTT. Translating gives CASSQSGNTEAFF.

This chain links TRBV12-3 or TRBV12-4 with TRBJ2-7; D call uncertain. The CDR3 is made up of 17 amino acids. Trimming cost V 6 bases and J 6 bases, with 27 bases left between them. CDR3 sequence reads: CASSPFAPVLGNSEQYF. The CDR3 nucleotides are TGTGCCAGCAGCCCATTTGCCCCTGTTTTGGGAAACTCCGAGCAGTACTTC.

The J gene is TRBJ1-2, the V gene TRBV20-1; possibly TRBD1 for D (5 bases). From germline, CDR1 is DFQATT and CDR2 SNEGSKA (reference sequence). The V end lost 3 bases, the J end lost 2 bases, and 7 bases lay between the germline ends. The CDR3 covers 12 residues. CDR3 sequence: CSARGQNYGYTF. CDR3 DNA: TGCAGTGCTAGGGGGCAGAACTATGGCTACACCTTC.

The chain has TRBV7-9 and TRBJ1-1; D is perhaps TRBD1 (5 bases). The CDR3 extends over 14 amino acids. The germline V and J ends were trimmed by 5 bases and 5 bases, with 15 bases remaining between them. Germline CDR1 is SEHNR and CDR2 is FQNEAQ (reference sequence). The CDR3 DNA reads TGTGCCAGCAGCCCTCAAGGGGAGCCGACTGAAGCTTTCTTT. This encodes CASSPQGEPTEAFF.

This clonotype was observed at least ten times. The chain couples TRBV6-2 or TRBV6-3 to TRBJ2-3; TRBD2 matches 7 bases. V gave up 6 bases and J gave up 2 bases; unmatched junction bases: 11. Germline assignment: CDR1 MNHEY and CDR2 SVGEGT. The CDR3 has 16 residues. In nucleotides, the CDR3 is TGTGCCAGCAGCACCTGGGGAGCGGGGAACACAGATACGCAGTATTTT. Protein: CASSTWGAGNTDTQYF.

Here the CDR3 reads CSVESLAGNGEQYF. DNA of the CDR3: TGCAGCGTTGAATCTTTAGCGGGCAACGGGGAGCAGTACTTC. The chain employs TRBV29-1 and TRBJ2-7, with TRBD2 matching over 7 bases. V was clipped by 2 bases and J by 7 bases; unmatched bases: 11. The CDR3 length is 14 residues. Germline CDR1 reads SQVTM; CDR2 reads ANQGSEA.

This clonotype was counted between two and nine times. CDR3 nucleotide sequence: TGTGCCAGCTCACCCACTCAGAACACTGAAGCTTTCTTT. Translated: CASSPTQNTEAFF. The V and J genes are TRBV18 and TRBJ1-1; D gene ambiguous. The CDR3 extends over 13 amino acids. From germline, CDR1 is KGHSH and CDR2 LQKENI. V was cut by 3 bases and J by 1 base, with 6 bases left in between.

This chain links TRBV9 with TRBJ1-2; D not certain. V was clipped by 1 base and J by 9 bases, with 10 bases between them. In germline, CDR1 is SGDLS, CDR2 YYNGEE. The CDR3 has 12 amino acids. The CDR3 loop is CASSVSGYSYTF. In nucleotides, the CDR3 is TGTGCCAGCAGCGTATCCGGGTATAGCTACACCTTC.

The chain recombines TRBV4-1 with TRBJ2-7; D gene unclear. V was clipped by 4 bases and J by 4 bases, with 20 bases between them. The CDR3 has 16 residues. CDR1 is MGHRA, CDR2 YSYEKL, per germline. CDR3 DNA: TGCGCCAGCAGCCTAGTGCGTGCGTCCTCTGGTTACGAGCAGTACTTC. It specifies CASSLVRASSGYEQYF.

This clonotype has a handful of counts. J is TRBJ2-2 and V is TRBV6-2 or TRBV6-3; 10 bases are shared with TRBD2. The V and J ends lost 2 bases and 3 bases, in that order; junction bases with no gene match: 6. CDR3 size: 17 residues. Germline CDR1 reads MNHEY; CDR2 reads SVGEGT. CDR3 sequence (DNA): TGTGCCAGCAGTTACCCTAGCGGGAGTTTCCACACCGGGGAGCTGTTTTTT. It is translated as CASSYPSGSFHTGELFF.

The rearrangement uses TRBV7-2 and TRBJ1-1; the D is unclear. There are 13 residues in the CDR3. V was clipped by 3 bases and J by 8 bases, with 13 bases between them. Germline CDR1 reads SGHTA; CDR2 reads FQGNSA. CDR3 in amino acids: CASSFEVSSEAFF. As DNA, the CDR3 is TGTGCCAGCAGCTTCGAAGTTTCGTCCGAAGCTTTCTTT. The variable domain in full, with the rest retrieved from reference TRBV7-2 and TRBJ1-1, is GAGVSQSPSNKVTEKGKDVELRCDPISGHTALYWYRQSLGQGLEFLIYFQGNSAPDKSGLPSDRFSAERTGGSVSTLTIQRTQQEDSAVYLCASSFEVSSEAFFGQGTRLTVV.

The J gene is TRBJ2-1, the V gene TRBV20-1; the match to TRBD2 covers 14 bases. Germline-derived CDR1 and CDR2 are DFQATT and SNEGSKA (reference sequence). This CDR3 contains 16 residues. With V trimmed by 3 bases and J by 4 bases, 5 bases remained unmatched. The CDR3 spells CSASGTSGGAYNEQFF. CDR3 nucleotide sequence: TGCAGTGCTAGCGGGACTAGCGGGGGTGCTTACAATGAGCAGTTCTTC.

The chain carries TRBV14 and TRBJ2-2; D is undetermined. Trimming left V 4 bases short and J 5 bases short, with 11 bases between. CDR1 SGHDN and CDR2 FVKESK come from the germline V gene. This CDR3 comprises 14 residues. CDR3 DNA: TGTGCCAGCAGCCCCTCACGCCGGACCGGGGAGCTGTTTTTT. This sequence encodes CASSPSRRTGELFF. The whole variable domain, filled in from reference TRBV14 and TRBJ2-2, reads EAGVTQFPSHSVIEKGQTVTLRCDPISGHDNLYWYRRVMGKEIKFLLHFVKESKQDESGMPNNRFLAERTGGTYSTLKVQPAELEDSGVYFCASSPSRRTGELFFGEGSRLTVL.

This chain connects TRBV7-8 to TRBJ1-2, with D unclear. The V end was cut by 1 base, the J end by 8 bases, with 11 bases between. The germline gives CDR1 SGHVS, CDR2 FQNEAQ. This CDR3 is built from 13 residues. The CDR3 spells CASSLGQGLGYTF. CDR3 in DNA: TGTGCCAGCAGCTTAGGGCAAGGACTGGGCTACACCTTC.

This clonotype was seen many times. The chain combines TRBV4-1 with TRBJ1-5; a possible D gene is TRBD1 (5 bases). Germline V gives CDR1 MGHRA, CDR2 YSYEKL. The CDR3 sequence is 15 residues long. The germline V and J ends were trimmed by 0 bases and 7 bases, with 13 bases remaining between them. CDR3 in DNA: TGCGCCAGCAGCCAAGAGATAGGGGCCGGGCAGCCCCAGCATTTT. This translates into CASSQEIGAGQPQHF.

This clonotype has more than one count but fewer than ten. This chain links TRBV12-3 or TRBV12-4 with TRBJ2-1; the D gene is possibly TRBD1 (6 bases). Trimming stripped 5 bases from V and 8 bases from J, with 13 bases between. CDR3 length: 13 residues. CDR3 amino acids: CASSPGHRDEQFF. The CDR3 DNA is TGTGCCAGCAGTCCGGGACATAGGGATGAGCAGTTCTTC.

The CDR3 loop is CASSSLTSSQYF. The CDR3 bases are TGTGCCAGCAGCTCCCTGACGTCAAGTCAGTACTTC. This chain connects TRBV5-6 to TRBJ2-7; D uncertain. Germline values: CDR1 SGHDT, CDR2 YYEEEE. The CDR3 covers 12 residues. The V end was cut by 3 bases, the J end by 10 bases, with 14 bases between.

The chain employs TRBV5-5 and TRBJ2-5; 8 bases are shared with TRBD2. The CDR3 covers 14 residues. Unmatched junction bases numbered 3, after V lost 4 bases and J lost 1 base. The germline V gene has CDR1 SGHKS and CDR2 YYEKEE (reference sequence). The CDR3 nucleotides read TGTGCCAGCAGCCCACTAGCGGTCCAAGAGACCCAGTACTTC. Encoded protein: CASSPLAVQETQYF.

V usage is TRBV7-8 and J usage is TRBJ2-6; TRBD1 aligns across 7 bases. The CDR3 extends over 16 amino acids. Germline V gene sequence: CDR1 SGHVS, CDR2 FQNEAQ. Unmatched junction bases numbered 10, after V lost 7 bases and J lost 4 bases. The DNA of the CDR3 is TGTGCCAGCACCCTAGGGGGCGGCCCCGGGGCCAACGTCCTGACTTTC. It encodes CASTLGGGPGANVLTF.

This clonotype was found a few times. The V call is TRBV12-3 or TRBV12-4, the J call TRBJ2-5; no firm D call. The V and J ends lost 4 bases and 9 bases respectively, with 12 bases between them. The CDR3 is 12 residues long. The CDR3 region has the DNA TGTGCCAGCAGTTCCTTGAGTGGGGCCCAGTACTTC. Translation: CASSSLSGAQYF.

This chain joins TRBV4-1 and TRBJ2-2; 7 bases are shared with TRBD1. Germline V CDR1 and CDR2: MGHRA, YSYEKL. Trimming took 5 bases from V and 5 from J; bases not matched to a gene: 5. This CDR3 is built from 14 residues. CDR3 loop: CASSTPRGTGELFF. The CDR3, as DNA: TGCGCCAGCAGCACACCCAGGGGGACCGGGGAGCTGTTTTTT.

This chain joins TRBV6-5 and TRBJ1-2; D is ambiguous. Trimming pared 5 bases from V and 3 bases from J, leaving 7 bases between. The CDR3 totals 12 residues. The germline V gene encodes CDR1 MNHEY and CDR2 SVGAGI. CDR3 region: CASSKHDYGYTF. The CDR3 DNA sequence: TGTGCCAGCAGTAAACATGACTATGGCTACACCTTC.

V usage is TRBV5-1 and J usage is TRBJ1-1, with 7 bases identical to TRBD1. Germline loops: CDR1 SGHRS, CDR2 YFSETQ. This CDR3 region has 12 residues. With 8 bases clipped from V and 8 bases from J, the junction kept 9 bases outside the gene matches. CDR3 loop: CASKGQATEAFF. Written as DNA, the CDR3 is TGCGCCAGTAAAGGACAGGCTACCGAAGCTTTCTTT.

This chain connects TRBV3-1 to TRBJ2-3, with a possible D match to TRBD2 (7 bases). This CDR3 spans 15 amino acids. Germline CDR1 is LGHDT and CDR2 is YNNKEL (reference sequence). Trimming cost V 4 bases and J 6 bases, with 17 bases left between them. The CDR3, as DNA: TGTGCCAGCAGCCTTTATTGGGGGGGCCTGGATACGCAGTATTTT. It codes for CASSLYWGGLDTQYF.

This clonotype has more than one count but fewer than ten. J is TRBJ2-7 and V is TRBV12-3 or TRBV12-4; 10 bases are a match to TRBD1. V shed 6 bases, J shed 7 bases, and the junction held 9 bases outside the gene matches. The length of the CDR3 is 14 residues. CDR3 in amino acids: CASRTGGASGEQYF. CDR3 nucleotides: TGTGCCAGCAGGACAGGGGGCGCTTCGGGTGAGCAGTACTTC.